This T cell receptor beta chain was captured in a study of T cells after yellow fever vaccination (dated by TCRdb to about 2019). Looking at the study overall: The SMART-Seq v4 Ultra Low Input RNA kit was used to prepare libraries from fractions with low cell numbers. To follow T-cell clones before and after both primary and booster YFV17D yellow fever vaccination, bulk TCR alpha and beta repertoires underwent longitudinal sequencing. The cohort comprised two healthy male donors, one aged 18 to 29 and one aged 30 to 40 years. Blood was drawn at multiple timepoints before and after primary and secondary immunization, with bulk PBMC replicates and cell subsets isolated. Broader findings and caveats from the paper: Only two donors were included in the study, so the extent to which the findings can be generalized is limited. After the booster, most clones that had expanded after primary vaccination were detected again (around 96% of CD4 and roughly 86% of CD8), suggesting broad maintenance of memory. The secondary T-cell response was weaker than the primary response but faster, peaking on day 5 instead of day 15. A small share of clonotypes was detected in both CD4 and CD8 compartments, with the overlap likely arising from convergent recombination. FACS-sorted repertoires could contain abundant contaminating clonotypes from the bulk population, so computational filtering was required.

The sample's treatment or condition label is to be understood as: live attenuated yellow fever vaccine strain. At each blood-draw timepoint, two biological replicates of bulk PBMCs were obtained. A standard Ficoll-Paque protocol was used to isolate PBMCs from peripheral blood. TriZol was used to extract RNA from bulk PBMCs, from CD4 and CD8 fractions, and from dextramer-positive and dextramer-negative fractions. TCR cDNA was synthesized by 5'RACE template switching, which introduced a universal primer site and unique molecular identifiers. Priming for cDNA synthesis came from both the TCR alpha and TCR beta constant segments. Two PCR steps were used to amplify libraries, with sample barcodes and sequencing adapters being added in the second step. Sequencing of the libraries was done on either Illumina HiSeq 2500 (2x100 bp) or NovaSeq (2x150 bp). The paper's processing steps were these. Reads were demultiplexed and collapsed into UMI consensus sequences with MIGEC, and V(D)J alignment was performed with MiXCR. Using edgeR on replicate PBMC samples, clonotypes were called vaccine-responding if FDR was below 0.01 and the log2 fold change was above 5 up to day 15. Each bulk clonotype received a CD4 or CD8 identity based on whether the sequenced CD4 or CD8 repertoire contained that clonotype at higher abundance. Starting from the raw public reads, TCRdb applied fastp trimming at Q25, assembled clones with MiXCR and retained in-frame beta chains. Every entry covers one CDR3 protein and lists the most common genes and DNA from its rows. These V and J calls originate from TCRdb's pipeline instead of the authors' own analysis. In this sample the table shows hundreds of thousands of distinct CDR3 sequences, over 9% of which occur a single time. In total, the top ten clones hold under 15% of the sample.

Based on the germline V gene, the CDR1 and CDR2 sequences are SGDLS and YYNGEE. V loses 1 base of germline sequence and J loses 0 bases, and the interval between the two ends is 9 bases. From its cysteine to its phenylalanine, the CDR3 spans 15 amino acids. Only CDR3 DNA is held: 45 bases, read in frame from base 1. In regard to this clonotype: The antigen it binds to is not known. No base-level quality is on record; no much larger clone is a single base apart.

The specimen was PBMCs, collected on the day of the yellow fever booster vaccination. The chain couples TRBV9 to TRBJ2-3; the D gene cannot be resolved reliably. The sequence derives from a young man who received the YFV17D yellow fever vaccine. The nucleotide sequence is TGTGCCAGCAGCGTAATGGCGGCTAGCACAGATACGCAGTATTTT. It specifies CASSVMAASTDTQYF.